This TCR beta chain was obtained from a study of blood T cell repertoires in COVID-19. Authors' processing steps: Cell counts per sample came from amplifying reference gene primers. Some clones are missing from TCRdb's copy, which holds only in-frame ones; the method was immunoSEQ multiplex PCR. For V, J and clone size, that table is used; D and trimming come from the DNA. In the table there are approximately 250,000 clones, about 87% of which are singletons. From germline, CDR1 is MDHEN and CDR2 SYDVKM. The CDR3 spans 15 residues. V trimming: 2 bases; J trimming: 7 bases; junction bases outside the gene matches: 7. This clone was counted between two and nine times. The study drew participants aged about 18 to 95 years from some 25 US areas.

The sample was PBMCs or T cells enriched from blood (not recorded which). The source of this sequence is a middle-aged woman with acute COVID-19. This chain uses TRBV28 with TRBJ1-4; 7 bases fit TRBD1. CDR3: CASSLRGGLVEKLFF. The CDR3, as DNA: TGTGCCAGCAGTTTAAGAGGGGGCTTGGTTGAAAAACTGTTTTTT.